The present entry profiles one T cell receptor (beta chain) with its context. Its antigen is as yet unknown. This sample is part of a study of CD8 T cells in ankylosing spondylitis. Whole-study results and caveats: For ankylosing spondylitis blood, a TCR beta motif of about 8 highly homologous variants appeared characteristic.

Germline-derived CDR1 and CDR2 are KGHSH and LQKENI. This CDR3 contains 14 residues. The germline V and J ends were trimmed by 0 bases and 3 bases, with 8 bases remaining between them. Quantitative barcoded 5'-RACE was used to prepare TCR beta libraries. TCRdb re-called the 5' RACE reads with MiXCR, one entry per CDR3 protein. The sample contains a few hundred thousand distinct CDR3 sequences, about 20% of which appear only once. The origin of this receptor is a male donor with ankylosing spondylitis. What was sequenced was blood, either unsorted or a sorted T cell fraction (not recorded which). The V call is TRBV18, the J call TRBJ2-5, with D hard to call. CDR3 in amino acids: CASSPPGRKETQYF. Here the CDR3 DNA reads TGTGCCAGCTCACCACCGGGCAGGAAAGAGACCCAGTACTTC.